The next 11 T cell receptor beta chains were all read from a single sample in a study of neoadjuvant nivolumab and ipilimumab in lung cancer. Assay used: immunoSEQ multiplex PCR; TCRdb lists only in-frame clones, some missing. The sample has 15,000 to 20,000 clones, more than 75% seen once. Here the sequenced sample was tumor tissue, taken after neoadjuvant nivolumab, alone or with ipilimumab, at or shortly before surgery. These receptors were collected from an adult with non-small cell lung cancer.

This chain links TRBV5-1 with TRBJ2-1, with 7 nucleotides matching TRBD2. With V trimmed by 3 bases and J by 8 bases, 14 bases remained unmatched. Germline V gene data show CDR1 as SGHRS and CDR2 as YFSETQ. The CDR3 loop spans 16 amino acids. This chain's CDR3 is CASSSQTGLFRDEQFF. The CDR3 DNA sequence: TGCGCCAGCAGCTCTCAGACGGGACTATTTAGGGATGAGCAGTTCTTC.

In this sample, this clone turned up a few times. The J gene is TRBJ2-1, the V gene TRBV5-1; D ambiguous. The germline V gene has CDR1 SGHRS and CDR2 YFSETQ. The CDR3 length is 14 residues. Trimming shortened V by 4 bases and J by 2 bases, and 10 bases separated the two germline ends. The CDR3 coding sequence is TGCGCCAGCAGCAGTGAACGTGCCTACAATGAGCAGTTCTTC. Translation gives CASSSERAYNEQFF.

This clone turned up a few times. The chain uses TRBV6-5 and TRBJ1-5; no firm D call. V dropped 0 bases and J dropped 3 bases, with 9 bases sitting between them. Germline CDR1 reads MNHEY; CDR2 reads SVGAGI. The CDR3 runs to 15 residues. The CDR3, as DNA: TGTGCCAGCAGTTACTCGGCAGGTCACAATCAGCCCCAGCATTTT. Translated: CASSYSAGHNQPQHF.

The chain uses TRBV7-7 and TRBJ2-7; D is undetermined. Germline-derived CDR1 and CDR2 are SSHAT and FNYEAQ (reference sequence). This CDR3 is 13 amino acids long. Trimming took off 1 base at V and 7 bases at J, with 11 bases between the two ends. For the CDR3, the DNA is TGTGCCAGCAGCTTAGGTTTATCGGATGAGCAGTACTTC. This encodes CASSLGLSDEQYF.

The gene calls are TRBV10-3 and TRBJ2-7; 15 bases map to TRBD2. CDR1 and CDR2 from the germline V gene are ENHRY and SYGVKD. J gave up 3 bases and V 4 bases, and 7 bases lay outside the gene matches. This CDR3 has 17 amino acids. The CDR3 loop reads CAISGAGTSGRYYEQYF. The CDR3 bases are TGTGCCATCAGTGGAGCCGGGACTAGCGGGAGGTACTACGAGCAGTACTTC.

This chain joins TRBV9 and TRBJ2-7, with TRBD1 matching over 9 bases. The CDR3 loop spans 16 amino acids. Germline V gives CDR1 SGDLS, CDR2 YYNGEE. V lost 4 bases, J lost 6 bases, and 14 bases stayed unmatched. CDR3 in amino acids: CASSLGGTGGLSEQYF. The DNA of the CDR3 is TGTGCCAGCAGCCTAGGGGGAACAGGGGGCTTAAGCGAGCAGTACTTC.

The chain recombines TRBV10-2 with TRBJ1-3; D is unresolved. Germline loops: CDR1 WSHSY, CDR2 SAAADI. The CDR3 contains 12 residues. Trimming left V 3 bases short and J 9 bases short, with 9 bases between. As DNA, the CDR3 is TGCGCCAGCAGTGAATACTCGGGCACCATATATTTT. It encodes CASSEYSGTIYF.

This clone appeared once. The chain links TRBV28 to TRBJ2-5; a possible D gene is TRBD1 (7 bases). Trimming removed 3 bases from V and 2 bases from J, with 10 bases in between. The CDR3 is made up of 14 amino acids. Germline CDR1 reads MDHEN; CDR2 reads SYDVKM. This CDR3 reads CASSLSGGQETQYF. The CDR3 nucleotides read TGTGCCAGCAGTTTGTCAGGGGGGCAAGAGACCCAGTACTTC.

The V call is TRBV5-4, the J call TRBJ1-1, with 7 bases aligning to TRBD1. The length of the CDR3 is 15 residues. J lost 3 bases, V lost 1 base, and 6 bases had no gene match. The germline CDR1 and CDR2 sequences are SGHNT and YYREEE (reference sequence). The CDR3 region is CASSLSQGGYTEAFF. CDR3 in DNA: TGTGCCAGCAGCTTGTCGCAGGGGGGTTACACTGAAGCTTTCTTT.

V gene TRBV5-1 combines with J gene TRBJ1-1; D is unresolved. V lost 2 bases to trimming and J lost 4 bases, with 15 bases between them. The CDR3 runs to 15 residues. Germline V lookup: CDR1 SGHRS, CDR2 YFSETQ. The CDR3 nucleotides read TGCGCCAGCAGCTTAGACGGCCCCTTGAGCACTGAAGCTTTCTTT. It yields the protein CASSLDGPLSTEAFF.

The chain combines TRBV6-6 with TRBJ1-2; D remains ambiguous. In germline, CDR1 is MNHNY, CDR2 SVGAGI (reference sequence). The V end lost 11 bases, the J end lost 5 bases, and 18 bases lay between the germline ends. The CDR3 is 13 residues long. CDR3 nucleotide sequence: TGTGCCGCGTCCAGAGCGTTGGAGTATGGCTACACCTTC. Residues: CAASRALEYGYTF.